A selection of T cell receptor beta chains follows, all from one sample in a study of blood T cell repertoires in COVID-19. The protocol was immunoSEQ multiplex PCR, while the TCRdb copy is restricted to in-frame clones and leaves out a portion. Of 150,000 to 200,000 clones in the sample, 82% were seen once. What was sequenced was peripheral blood. These receptors all stem from a woman in her 70s with acute or convalescent COVID-19. Both conserved end residues are part of each CDR3. D genes are given only for firm matches. Not all rows give a size; the values are once, few, many and, for expanded clones, a class.

D	V	size	J	DNA	CDR3
.	TRBV27	few	TRBJ2-5	TGTGCCAGCAGTTCCCACTCATATACGGAGCAAGAGACCCAGTACTTC	CASSSHSYTEQETQYF
.	TRBV28	.	TRBJ1-4	TGTGCCAGCTCTAGACCCAATGAAAAACTGTTTTTT	CASSRPNEKLFF
.	TRBV9	.	TRBJ1-2	TGTGCCAGCAGCGTAGGCGGTGCTAACTATGGCTACACCTTC	CASSVGGANYGYTF
.	TRBV9	.	TRBJ1-1	TGTGCCAGCAGCGTAGCTCCACAGAAGAACACTGAAGCTTTCTTT	CASSVAPQKNTEAFF
.	TRBV19	.	TRBJ2-3	TGTGCCAGTAGTAGGGGCGACTCGGTTCGCACAGATACGCAGTATTTT	CASSRGDSVRTDTQYF
TRBD2	TRBV7-9	.	TRBJ2-3	TGTGCCAGCAGCTTACTAGCGGGAGTGGCAGATACGCAGTATTTT	CASSLLAGVADTQYF
.	TRBV29-1	.	TRBJ1-1	TGCAGCGTCGGGACTCTAACTGAAGCTTTCTTT	CSVGTLTEAFF
TRBD1	TRBV15	.	TRBJ2-7	TGTGCCACCAGCAGAGGAGGGGGACAGGCCTACGAGCAGTACTTC	CATSRGGGQAYEQYF
.	TRBV5-4	.	TRBJ1-2	TGTGCCAGCAGCTTGTATGGCATATCGGGTGGCTACACCTTC	CASSLYGISGGYTF
TRBD2	TRBV9	.	TRBJ2-2	TGTGCCAGCAGCGTAAAGGCGGGAGGGGGGCACGGGGAGCTGTTTTTT	CASSVKAGGGHGELFF
.	TRBV30	.	TRBJ1-1	TGTGCCTGGAGTGGCGGGGGGGCCTACACTGAAGCTTTCTTT	CAWSGGGAYTEAFF
TRBD1	TRBV6-6	once	TRBJ2-3	TGTGCCAGCAGAAAGACAGGGGCTAGCACAGATACGCAGTATTTT	CASRKTGASTDTQYF
TRBD2	TRBV30	once	TRBJ2-3	TGTGCCTGGAGTACGGGACTAGCCAATCCGCAGTATTTT	CAWSTGLANPQYF
.	TRBV28	.	TRBJ2-4	TGTGCCAGCAGTTTGGGGGCGATAATAAACATTCAGTACTTC	CASSLGAIINIQYF
.	TRBV5-8	many	TRBJ2-7	TGTGCCAGCAGCGAACAGTCCTACGAGCAGTACTTC	CASSEQSYEQYF
TRBD2	TRBV6-2/TRBV6-3	once	TRBJ2-2	TGTGCCAGCAGTTACGGAGCGGGAGGTCACACCGGGGAGCTGTTTTTT	CASSYGAGGHTGELFF
.	TRBV4-2	.	TRBJ2-2	TGTGCCAGCAGCTACCAGGGTGAAATTACCGGGGAGCTGTTTTTT	CASSYQGEITGELFF
.	TRBV18	.	TRBJ2-2	TGTGCCAGCTCACCCCCACTAGCAGCCAACACCGGGGAGCTGTTTTTT	CASSPPLAANTGELFF
TRBD1	TRBV3-1/TRBV3-2	.	TRBJ1-4	TGTGCCAGCAGCGCCCGACAGGGGGTCGCTAATGAAAAACTGTTTTTT	CASSARQGVANEKLFF
TRBD1	TRBV6-6	.	TRBJ1-3	TGTGCCAGCAGTTATAAGGACAGGGATACAAACACCATATATTTT	CASSYKDRDTNTIYF
.	TRBV27	.	TRBJ1-2	TGTGCCAGCAGTTTATCGGAGGGGACGGTCTATGGCTACACCTTC	CASSLSEGTVYGYTF
TRBD2	TRBV10-3	.	TRBJ2-3	TGTGCCATCAGTGAGTCTGGAGGCGGGAGGAGTCCAGATACGCAGTATTTT	CAISESGGGRSPDTQYF
.	TRBV4-1	.	TRBJ1-2	TGCGCCAGCAGCCAACTTTTAGCCATGTATGGCTACACCTTC	CASSQLLAMYGYTF
.	TRBV7-2	.	TRBJ2-7	TGTGCCAGCAGACTCTCCGGGGGTATCTACGAGCAGTACTTC	CASRLSGGIYEQYF
.	TRBV6-6	.	TRBJ1-1	TGTGCCAGCAGCCCCAGGGGTAACACTGAAGCTTTCTTT	CASSPRGNTEAFF
TRBD1	TRBV28	.	TRBJ1-6	TGTGCCAGCGAAAGGGACAGTAATTCACCCCTCCACTTT	CASERDSNSPLHF
.	TRBV7-9	.	TRBJ2-1	TGTGCCAGCAGCTTTGGCCCTAATGAGCAGTTCTTC	CASSFGPNEQFF
TRBD1	TRBV6-5	.	TRBJ2-7	TGTGCCAGCAGAGATCGGACAGGACTCTACGAGCAGTACTTC	CASRDRTGLYEQYF
TRBD1	TRBV5-1	.	TRBJ1-1	TGCGCCAGCAGCTTCAGTACAGGGGGCACTGAAGCTTTCTTT	CASSFSTGGTEAFF
TRBD1	TRBV7-8	.	TRBJ2-1	TGTGCCAGCAGCTTATTTGGGACAGGGGGGGTCTACAATGAGCAGTTCTTC	CASSLFGTGGVYNEQFF
.	TRBV2	.	TRBJ1-4	TGTGCCAGCTCAGGGGCTAATGAAAAACTGTTTTTT	CASSGANEKLFF
.	TRBV30	.	TRBJ2-2	TGTGCCTGGAAAACGGGAGCGAACACCGGGGAGCTGTTTTTT	CAWKTGANTGELFF
.	TRBV9	few	TRBJ1-2	TGTGCCAGCAGCGCACGGCGGGGGGTGGCCTATGGCTACACCTTC	CASSARRGVAYGYTF
TRBD1	TRBV6-4	.	TRBJ1-1	TGTGCCAGCAGTAGCCAGGGGGACACTGAAGCTTTCTTT	CASSSQGDTEAFF
.	TRBV5-8	.	TRBJ2-5	TGTGCCAGCAGCTTGGAGGTCGTACAGGGAATCCAAGAGACCCAGTACTTC	CASSLEVVQGIQETQYF
.	TRBV21-1	few	TRBJ1-2	TGTGCCAGCAAAAGCTATCTTGGCTACACCTTC	CASKSYLGYTF
TRBD1	TRBV29-1	.	TRBJ2-2	TGCAGCGCCCGACAGGGGCCGTTGAACACCGGGGAGCTGTTTTTT	CSARQGPLNTGELFF
.	TRBV19	.	TRBJ2-3	TGTGCCAGTAGTAATTCAGGGGACACAGATACGCAGTATTTT	CASSNSGDTDTQYF
.	TRBV6-5	.	TRBJ1-6	TGTGCCATCGCGTACAGGGTTGACTCACCCCTCCACTTT	CAIAYRVDSPLHF
TRBD2	TRBV13	.	TRBJ2-3	TGTGCCAGCAGCCCTAGCGGGAGTACCGCAGATACGCAGTATTTT	CASSPSGSTADTQYF
.	TRBV18	.	TRBJ1-2	TGTGCCAGCTCACTTGCGGGTGGCTACACCTTC	CASSLAGGYTF
.	TRBV29-1	.	TRBJ1-3	TGCAGCGTTGGGGGGGCTGGAAACACCATATATTTT	CSVGGAGNTIYF
TRBD2	TRBV19	.	TRBJ2-3	TGTGCCAGTAGTTCCCCGACTAGCGGGTACCCAGATACGCAGTATTTT	CASSSPTSGYPDTQYF
.	TRBV6-2/TRBV6-3	.	TRBJ1-5	TGTGCCAGCAGTTGGACGGGACTCCCCATGAGTCAGCCCCAGCATTTT	CASSWTGLPMSQPQHF
.	TRBV5-1	.	TRBJ2-5	TGCGCCAGCAGCCTGGCGGCAGGGCCAGAGACCCAGTACTTC	CASSLAAGPETQYF
TRBD2	TRBV15	.	TRBJ2-1	TGTGCCACCAGCAGAGGACTAGCCTATGAGCAGTTCTTC	CATSRGLAYEQFF
TRBD1	TRBV28	.	TRBJ1-4	TGTGCCAGCAGGTATCGACAGGGTTCTAATGAAAAACTGTTTTTT	CASRYRQGSNEKLFF
.	TRBV28	.	TRBJ2-1	TGTGCCAGCACCCCTTACCACTACTCCTACAATGAGCAGTTCTTC	CASTPYHYSYNEQFF
TRBD2	TRBV6-2/TRBV6-3	.	TRBJ2-1	TGTGCCAGCAGTTACCTCCAAGGGGTAGCGGGAGATTTTGATGAGCAGTTCTTC	CASSYLQGVAGDFDEQFF
TRBD1	TRBV6-6	.	TRBJ1-2	TGTGCCAGCAGCCAACTGACAGGGGCATTGGGTGGCTACACCTTC	CASSQLTGALGGYTF
TRBD2	TRBV9	.	TRBJ2-3	TGTGCCAGCAGCGTAACTCCTAGCGGGATGGGAGATACGCAGTATTTT	CASSVTPSGMGDTQYF
TRBD1	TRBV19	.	TRBJ1-5	TGTGCCAGTAGTATAGACTTTTCAGGGGGCGGTCAGCCCCAGCATTTT	CASSIDFSGGGQPQHF
TRBD1	TRBV3-1/TRBV3-2	.	TRBJ1-2	TGTGCCAGCAGCCAAGCCTCCGGGACAGGGGATCATGGCTACACCTTC	CASSQASGTGDHGYTF
TRBD1	TRBV29-1	.	TRBJ1-2	TGCAGCGTTGCGGGACAGGGTCTCTATGGCTACACCTTC	CSVAGQGLYGYTF